The rows below give T cell receptor beta chains drawn from one sample of a study of blood T cell repertoires in COVID-19. Clones were read by immunoSEQ multiplex PCR, and TCRdb kept only the in-frame ones, dropping some. The sample carries 90,000 to 100,000 clones, about 80% recorded once. Sequencing input: peripheral blood. These receptor sequences come from a man aged 65-85 years with active or convalescent COVID-19. Each CDR3 is given with its conserved first and last residue. A D gene is named only where the DNA matches it firmly. For some rows the clone size is stated as once, few or many, or as a class when expanded; others skip it.

J gene: TRBJ2-7
V gene: TRBV12-3/TRBV12-4
CDR3 length: 13
D gene: TRBD2
clone size: once
CDR3 DNA: TGTGCCAGCAGTTCGGGGGGGCCCTACGAGCAGTACTTC
CDR3 protein: CASSSGGPYEQYF

J gene: TRBJ2-2
V gene: TRBV2
CDR3 length: 14
D gene: TRBD2
clone size: few
CDR3 DNA: TGTGCCACCCATAGCGGGGGGGCCCTCGGGGAGCTGTTTTTT
CDR3 protein: CATHSGGALGELFF

J gene: TRBJ2-2
V gene: TRBV5-4
CDR3 length: 15
D gene: NA
clone size: NA
CDR3 DNA: TGTGCCAGCAGCTCGGGTTACTCGAACACCGGGGAGCTGTTTTTT
CDR3 protein: CASSSGYSNTGELFF

J gene: TRBJ1-2
V gene: TRBV7-9
CDR3 length: 15
D gene: TRBD1
clone size: NA
CDR3 DNA: TGTGCCAGCAGCTTAATCGGACAGGGAGGTAGTGGCTACACCTTC
CDR3 protein: CASSLIGQGGSGYTF

J gene: TRBJ2-1
V gene: TRBV23-1
CDR3 length: 17
D gene: TRBD2
clone size: NA
CDR3 DNA: TGCGCCAGCAGTCAACCCTTCGCGGGGGGTAACTACAATGAGCAGTTCTTC
CDR3 protein: CASSQPFAGGNYNEQFF

J gene: TRBJ2-7
V gene: TRBV10-3
CDR3 length: 12
D gene: NA
clone size: once
CDR3 DNA: TGTGCCATCAGTGAACAGGGCTACGAGCAGTACTTC
CDR3 protein: CAISEQGYEQYF

J gene: TRBJ2-2
V gene: TRBV6-5
CDR3 length: 14
D gene: NA
clone size: NA
CDR3 DNA: TGTGCCAGCAGTAGGGACTCGAACACCGGGGAGCTGTTTTTT
CDR3 protein: CASSRDSNTGELFF

J gene: TRBJ1-1
V gene: TRBV13
CDR3 length: 13
D gene: NA
clone size: NA
CDR3 DNA: TGTGCCAGCAGCGGTTCAGGGATCCCTGAAGCTTTCTTT
CDR3 protein: CASSGSGIPEAFF

J gene: TRBJ2-3
V gene: TRBV6-2/TRBV6-3
CDR3 length: 19
D gene: TRBD2
clone size: NA
CDR3 DNA: TGTGCCAGCAGTCCGGGACTAGCGGAGTTTATAGTATACACAGATACGCAGTATTTT
CDR3 protein: CASSPGLAEFIVYTDTQYF

J gene: TRBJ1-2
V gene: TRBV6-5
CDR3 length: 13
D gene: NA
clone size: NA
CDR3 DNA: TGTGCCAGCTCCCGGACATCTAACTATGGCTACACCTTC
CDR3 protein: CASSRTSNYGYTF

J gene: TRBJ1-1
V gene: TRBV6-5
CDR3 length: 12
D gene: NA
clone size: NA
CDR3 DNA: TGTGCCAGCAGCCCGGGGACGGAGGGTTCTTTCTTT
CDR3 protein: CASSPGTEGSFF

J gene: TRBJ2-7
V gene: TRBV6-5
CDR3 length: 14
D gene: TRBD2
clone size: NA
CDR3 DNA: TGTGCCAGCAGTTACCCGGGACTAGTAGACGAGCAGTACTTC
CDR3 protein: CASSYPGLVDEQYF

J gene: TRBJ1-3
V gene: TRBV3-1/TRBV3-2
CDR3 length: 15
D gene: NA
clone size: NA
CDR3 DNA: TGTGCCAGCAGCCATGGAACAGACTCTGGAAACACCATATATTTT
CDR3 protein: CASSHGTDSGNTIYF

J gene: TRBJ2-7
V gene: TRBV29-1
CDR3 length: 12
D gene: TRBD2
clone size: few
CDR3 DNA: TGCAGCGTAAGAAGCGGGGTATGGGAGCAGTACTTC
CDR3 protein: CSVRSGVWEQYF

J gene: TRBJ1-5
V gene: TRBV19
CDR3 length: 14
D gene: TRBD1
clone size: NA
CDR3 DNA: TGTGCCAGTAGTATTCGGACAGGTCAGCAGCCCCAGCATTTT
CDR3 protein: CASSIRTGQQPQHF

J gene: TRBJ2-5
V gene: TRBV5-5
CDR3 length: 14
D gene: TRBD1
clone size: NA
CDR3 DNA: TGTGCCAGCAGGACCGGGACAGCAAAGCATATTCAGTACTTC
CDR3 protein: CASRTGTAKHIQYF

J gene: TRBJ2-5
V gene: TRBV5-1
CDR3 length: 16
D gene: TRBD2
clone size: NA
CDR3 DNA: TGCGCCAGCAGCTCCTCTCCTAGCGGGGACCAAGAGACCCAGTACTTC
CDR3 protein: CASSSSPSGDQETQYF

J gene: TRBJ2-3
V gene: TRBV10-1
CDR3 length: 14
D gene: NA
clone size: few
CDR3 DNA: TGCGCCAGCAGTGATTCCCTACTCACAGATACGCAGTATTTT
CDR3 protein: CASSDSLLTDTQYF

J gene: TRBJ1-2
V gene: TRBV29-1
CDR3 length: 12
D gene: TRBD1
clone size: NA
CDR3 DNA: TGCAGCTCTCGCACAGGGGATACGGGCTACACCTTC
CDR3 protein: CSSRTGDTGYTF

J gene: TRBJ1-1
V gene: TRBV5-4
CDR3 length: 15
D gene: TRBD1
clone size: NA
CDR3 DNA: TGTGCCAGCAGCTGGGGACAGGGAATGAACACTGAAGCTTTCTTT
CDR3 protein: CASSWGQGMNTEAFF

J gene: TRBJ1-5
V gene: TRBV30
CDR3 length: 14
D gene: NA
clone size: few
CDR3 DNA: TGTGCCTGGAGTGTGGGAGGGGCGGGTCAGCCCCAGCATTTT
CDR3 protein: CAWSVGGAGQPQHF

J gene: TRBJ2-3
V gene: TRBV9
CDR3 length: 16
D gene: NA
clone size: NA
CDR3 DNA: TGTGCCAGCAGCGTAGGACACCGGGGTCCCACAGATACGCAGTATTTT
CDR3 protein: CASSVGHRGPTDTQYF

J gene: TRBJ1-5
V gene: TRBV19
CDR3 length: 17
D gene: TRBD1
clone size: NA
CDR3 DNA: TGTGCCAGTAGTATAGTCGGAATCGGACAGGTCCATCAGCCCCAGCATTTT
CDR3 protein: CASSIVGIGQVHQPQHF

J gene: TRBJ2-5
V gene: TRBV11-3
CDR3 length: 14
D gene: TRBD1
clone size: NA
CDR3 DNA: TGTGCCAGCAGCTTTGAGGGGGCGGCAGAGACCCAGTACTTC
CDR3 protein: CASSFEGAAETQYF

J gene: TRBJ2-7
V gene: TRBV30
CDR3 length: 13
D gene: NA
clone size: once
CDR3 DNA: TGTGCCTGGAGGGCGGGACTGGCCTACGAGCAGTACTTC
CDR3 protein: CAWRAGLAYEQYF

J gene: TRBJ2-5
V gene: TRBV10-2
CDR3 length: 16
D gene: TRBD2
clone size: NA
CDR3 DNA: TGCGCCAGCAGTGAGCCTAGCGGGGGGCCGGAGGAGACCCAGTACTTC
CDR3 protein: CASSEPSGGPEETQYF

J gene: TRBJ2-5
V gene: TRBV7-6
CDR3 length: 15
D gene: TRBD2
clone size: NA
CDR3 DNA: TGTGCCAGCAGCTCCATCGGCGAGGGAGGGGAGACCCAGTACTTC
CDR3 protein: CASSSIGEGGETQYF

J gene: TRBJ2-7
V gene: TRBV15
CDR3 length: 12
D gene: NA
clone size: NA
CDR3 DNA: TGTGCCACCAGCAGAGGAGTCGGCGAGCAGTACTTC
CDR3 protein: CATSRGVGEQYF

J gene: TRBJ1-5
V gene: TRBV19
CDR3 length: 15
D gene: NA
clone size: NA
CDR3 DNA: TGTGCCAGTAGTATCACCCGACAGGTCTATCAGCCCCAGCATTTT
CDR3 protein: CASSITRQVYQPQHF

J gene: TRBJ2-5
V gene: TRBV6-5
CDR3 length: 13
D gene: NA
clone size: NA
CDR3 DNA: TGTGCCAGCATTAGCTATCCGTCAGAGACCCAGTACTTC
CDR3 protein: CASISYPSETQYF

J gene: TRBJ1-1
V gene: TRBV10-3
CDR3 length: 18
D gene: TRBD1
clone size: NA
CDR3 DNA: TGTGCCATCACCCGGGACAGGGGCGGCGGCCTTGCGAACACTGAAGCTTTCTTT
CDR3 protein: CAITRDRGGGLANTEAFF

J gene: TRBJ2-3
V gene: TRBV6-5
CDR3 length: 15
D gene: TRBD2
clone size: NA
CDR3 DNA: TGTGCCAGCAGTTATCGCGGGGGGCAGGGGGATACGCAGTATTTT
CDR3 protein: CASSYRGGQGDTQYF

J gene: TRBJ2-4
V gene: TRBV19
CDR3 length: 13
D gene: TRBD1
clone size: NA
CDR3 DNA: TGTGCCAGTAGGACAGGGAGCAAAAACATTCAGTACTTC
CDR3 protein: CASRTGSKNIQYF

J gene: TRBJ1-5
V gene: TRBV27
CDR3 length: 15
D gene: NA
clone size: NA
CDR3 DNA: TGTGCCAGCAGTTTTAGAGACGGGAAATCAGAGGCCCAGCATTTT
CDR3 protein: CASSFRDGKSEAQHF

J gene: TRBJ1-5
V gene: TRBV7-9
CDR3 length: 14
D gene: TRBD1
clone size: NA
CDR3 DNA: TGTGCCAGCAGCCGACAGGGTAGGGACCAGCCCCAGCATTTT
CDR3 protein: CASSRQGRDQPQHF

J gene: TRBJ2-2
V gene: TRBV6-4
CDR3 length: 18
D gene: NA
clone size: NA
CDR3 DNA: TGTGCCAGCAGTGACTCCCAACCGACAGTACGGAACACCGGGGAGCTGTTTTTT
CDR3 protein: CASSDSQPTVRNTGELFF

J gene: TRBJ1-5
V gene: TRBV19
CDR3 length: 13
D gene: NA
clone size: few
CDR3 DNA: TGTGCCAGTAACATGGGGGGTCGTCAGCCCCAGCATTTT
CDR3 protein: CASNMGGRQPQHF